One and the same sample provided the 9 T cell receptor beta chains below, sequenced in a study of T cells in Graves' hyperthyroidism and ophthalmopathy (dated by TCRdb to about 2019). Libraries came from multiplex PCR. Sequencing was performed on an Illumina HiSeq 2000. The TCR beta CDR3 regions were amplified from RNA transcripts. The TCR CDR3 was subjected to a first round of RT-PCR using the HTBI primer set and the Qiagen OneStep RT-PCR kit. Starting from the raw public reads, TCRdb applied fastp trimming at Q25, assembled clones with MiXCR and retained in-frame beta chains. Rows are combined by CDR3 protein, so each entry shows the most common genes and DNA. The sample includes 300,000 to 450,000 distinct CDR3 sequences, with roughly 20% observed a single time. The biggest ten clones account for less than 20% of the sample. Sequenced material: blood. The receptors shown here come from a woman aged 40 to 49 with Graves' ophthalmopathy.

This sequence joins TRBV20-1 and TRBJ2-5; a weak D match, TRBD2 (5 bases). CDR1 is DFQATT and CDR2 is SNEGSKA in the germline V gene (reference sequence). The V end lost 6 bases, the J end lost 5 bases, and 16 bases lay between the germline ends. The CDR3 consists of 13 residues. In DNA form, the CDR3 reads TGCAGTGCAAATAGTTGGGAGACGGAGACCCAGTACTTC. It codes for CSANSWETETQYF.

This clonotype was counted many times. The chain carries TRBV27 and TRBJ1-5, with D possibly TRBD1 on 6 matching bases. Germline CDR1 reads MNHEY; CDR2 reads SMNVEV (reference sequence). The CDR3 contains 14 residues. Trimming removed 4 bases from V and 2 bases from J, with 9 bases in between. In nucleotides, the CDR3 is TGTGCCAGCAGTTCAGGGGTGGGCAATCAGCCCCAGCATTTT. Protein: CASSSGVGNQPQHF.

The rearrangement links TRBV9 to TRBJ2-6; D not certain. Germline CDR1 reads SGDLS; CDR2 reads YYNGEE. With 1 base removed from V and 0 bases from J, the gap between germline ends came to 14 bases. The CDR3 extends over 18 amino acids. CDR3: CASSVFVSPHSGANVLTF. CDR3 nucleotides: TGTGCCAGCAGCGTATTCGTGAGTCCCCACTCTGGGGCCAACGTCCTGACTTTC.

This clonotype showed up just once. The chain has TRBV6-1 and TRBJ2-2, with a tentative D call TRBD1 (6 bases). Trimming pared 8 bases from V and 6 bases from J, leaving 13 bases between. The germline V gene encodes CDR1 MNHNS and CDR2 SASEGT. The CDR3 has 13 amino acids. DNA for the CDR3: TGTGCCAGCGGCAGGGGAAGCCCCGGGGAGCTGTTTTTT. The encoded protein is CASGRGSPGELFF.

This chain connects TRBV6-2 or TRBV6-3 to TRBJ1-3; TRBD1 matches 8 bases. V was pared by 2 bases and J by 4 bases, with 10 bases of the junction left unmatched. The CDR3 runs 17 residues. CDR1 and CDR2 from the germline V gene are MNHEY and SVGEGT. CDR3 region: CASSYPKGDRFGNTIYF. The CDR3 coding sequence is TGTGCCAGCAGTTACCCAAAAGGGGACAGGTTCGGAAACACCATATATTTT.

This clonotype has a count of ten or more. A much larger clone lies a single base off, so this may be a read error. The CDR3 DNA reads as TGTGCCAGCAGTTTGGTAGAAAGCCCCTACGAGCAGTACTTC. This encodes CASSLVESPYEQYF. The J gene is TRBJ2-7, the V gene TRBV28; no clear D gene. The germline gives CDR1 MDHEN, CDR2 SYDVKM. CDR3 length: 14 amino acids. V dropped 3 bases and J dropped 2 bases, with 11 bases sitting between them.

This clonotype appeared a few times. V gene TRBV3-1 combines with J gene TRBJ1-1; 9 bases map to TRBD1. J gave up 6 bases and V 4 bases, and 3 bases lay outside the gene matches. CDR1 and CDR2 from the germline V gene are LGHDT and YNNKEL (reference sequence). The CDR3 totals 13 residues. CDR3 in amino acids: CASSPWTGAEAFF. The CDR3 region has the DNA TGTGCCAGCAGCCCGTGGACAGGGGCTGAAGCTTTCTTT.

This clonotype was found many times. The rearrangement joins TRBV12-3 or TRBV12-4 to TRBJ2-7; TRBD1 aligns across 8 bases. The CDR3 length is 13 residues. The ends lost 5 bases at V and 3 bases at J; junction bases unmatched: 3. CDR3 residues: CASSTGGSYEQYF. In nucleotides, the CDR3 is TGTGCCAGCAGTACAGGGGGGAGCTACGAGCAGTACTTC.

Only a few counts were recorded for this clonotype. This chain connects TRBV20-1 to TRBJ2-2; TRBD2 agrees at 7 bases. CDR1 is DFQATT and CDR2 is SNEGSKA in the germline V gene (reference sequence). V lost 1 base and J lost 7; bases outside the gene matches: 9. CDR3 size: 15 residues. The CDR3 DNA follows: TGCAGTGCTAGAGGGGGGGGAGGGGCTATCGGGGAGCTGTTTTTT. Amino acids: CSARGGGGAIGELFF.